These T cell receptor beta chains were read from a single sample in a study of the immune and genomic landscape of osteosarcoma. Here immunoSEQ multiplex PCR was the method, and the copy in TCRdb shows in-frame clones only, minus some. The table shows 1,500 to 2,000 clones, with approximately 69% occurring only once. The sequenced material came from metastatic tumor tissue from the lung. All receptors derive from a boy aged 10-17 years with osteosarcoma. The CDR3 runs from the conserved cysteine through the conserved F or W. Each record gives: D gene, V gene, J gene, clone size, CDR3 DNA, CDR3 protein. D genes are given only for firm matches. Rows may omit the clone size; those that give it use once, few, many or a size class.

>NA|TRBV5-4|TRBJ2-2|NA
TGTGCCAGCAGCTTGGCACAGGGTGCCACCGGGGAGCTGTTTTTT
CASSLAQGATGELFF
>NA|TRBV6-5|TRBJ1-2|NA
TGTGCCAGCAGTTACGGTGGCTATGGCTACACCTTC
CASSYGGYGYTF
>NA|TRBV4-2|TRBJ2-7|NA
TGTGCCAGCAGCCAAGATCGTCCGGGGAGCTCCTACGAGCAGTACTTC
CASSQDRPGSSYEQYF
>NA|TRBV7-6|TRBJ2-7|NA
TGTGCCAGCAGCTTAGATGGCGGCGAGCAGTACTTC
CASSLDGGEQYF
>NA|TRBV29-1|TRBJ2-7|NA
TGCAGCGTTGAAGTTACGGCAGTTCTCTCCGAGCAGTACTTC
CSVEVTAVLSEQYF
>TRBD2|TRBV11-1|TRBJ2-5|NA
TGTGCCAGCAGCTTAAACGGGGGGATGGTGAAGACCCAGTACTTC
CASSLNGGMVKTQYF
>NA|TRBV19|TRBJ1-2|NA
TGTGCCAGTAGTCCTCGGGGTAGGGCCAGCGCAAGAGGGTATGGCTACACCTTC
CASSPRGRASARGYGYTF
>NA|TRBV5-8|TRBJ1-4|few
TGTGCCAGCAAGCGGGCAACTAATGAAAAACTGTTTTTT
CASKRATNEKLFF
>NA|TRBV9|TRBJ1-2|NA
TGTGCCAGCACCGTATCGGGCAGACATGGCTACACCTTC
CASTVSGRHGYTF
>NA|TRBV27|TRBJ2-7|NA
TGTGCCAGCAGTAGCTCTAGCAGCTCCTACGAGCAGTACTTC
CASSSSSSSYEQYF
>TRBD1|TRBV5-1|TRBJ2-1|NA
TGCGCCAGCAGCTCTGAAACCCGGGACAGGGGTAATGAGCAGTTCTTC
CASSSETRDRGNEQFF
>NA|TRBV10-3|TRBJ2-2|NA
TGTGCCATCAGTGAACGGGGGTCTCCCACCGGGGAGCTGTTTTTT
CAISERGSPTGELFF
>NA|TRBV28|TRBJ2-3|NA
TGTGCCAGCAGTTTCCTAGCCGGCACAGATACGCAGTATTTT
CASSFLAGTDTQYF
>NA|TRBV6-1|TRBJ2-3|few
TGTGCCAGCAGTTTCTCCCCAAGAACAGATACGCAGTATTTT
CASSFSPRTDTQYF
>NA|TRBV14|TRBJ2-5|NA
TGTGCCAGCAGCCATTTCGGGGAGGAGACCCAGTACTTC
CASSHFGEETQYF
>NA|TRBV27|TRBJ2-1|NA
TGTGCCGCCCAACCCGGGACAAACTCCTACAATGAGCAGTTCTTC
CAAQPGTNSYNEQFF
>TRBD1|TRBV6-6|TRBJ1-2|NA
TGTGCCAGCAGTCAAACGCCGGGACAGGGGGTTGGTGGCTACACCTTC
CASSQTPGQGVGGYTF
>NA|TRBV6-1|TRBJ2-5|NA
TGTGCCAGCAGTTTCCAAGAGACCCAGTACTTC
CASSFQETQYF
>NA|TRBV2|TRBJ1-1|NA
TGTGCCAGCATTGGTTTGGGTTCGGGGGAAGCTTTCTTT
CASIGLGSGEAFF
>NA|TRBV4-1|TRBJ2-7|few
TGCGCCAGCAGCCAAGATTGGCCAGGGAGCTCCTACGAGCAGTACTTC
CASSQDWPGSSYEQYF
>NA|TRBV5-8|TRBJ2-1|NA
TGTGCCAGCAGCTTGTGGAGGCGACGGTCCTACAATGAGCAGTTCTTC
CASSLWRRRSYNEQFF
>NA|TRBV30|TRBJ1-2|few
TGCGTGCTGGACGGAACTACCCTTTCTAACTATGGCTACACCTTC
CVLDGTTLSNYGYTF
>NA|TRBV11-2|TRBJ1-2|NA
TGTGCCAGCAGGGCGGGGGCGGAAGGCTACACCTTC
CASRAGAEGYTF
>NA|TRBV5-1|TRBJ1-1|NA
TGCGCCAGCAGTCCATTAGAGACAGGGAACACTGAAGCTTTCTTT
CASSPLETGNTEAFF
>NA|TRBV7-2|TRBJ1-1|NA
TGTGCCAGCAGCTTGGAAGGGGAAGCTTTCTTT
CASSLEGEAFF
>NA|TRBV7-7|TRBJ2-2|few
TGTGCTAGCAGCTTAGGCCGGGGGCGGGAGCTGTTTTTT
CASSLGRGRELFF
>NA|TRBV7-9|TRBJ1-6|NA
TGTGCCAGCGGCTTAGCGGGAATTCAGTCCTATAATTCACCCCTCCACTTT
CASGLAGIQSYNSPLHF
>NA|TRBV28|TRBJ1-1|few
TGTGCCAGCCAGAGGGGATCCACTGAAGCTTTCTTT
CASQRGSTEAFF